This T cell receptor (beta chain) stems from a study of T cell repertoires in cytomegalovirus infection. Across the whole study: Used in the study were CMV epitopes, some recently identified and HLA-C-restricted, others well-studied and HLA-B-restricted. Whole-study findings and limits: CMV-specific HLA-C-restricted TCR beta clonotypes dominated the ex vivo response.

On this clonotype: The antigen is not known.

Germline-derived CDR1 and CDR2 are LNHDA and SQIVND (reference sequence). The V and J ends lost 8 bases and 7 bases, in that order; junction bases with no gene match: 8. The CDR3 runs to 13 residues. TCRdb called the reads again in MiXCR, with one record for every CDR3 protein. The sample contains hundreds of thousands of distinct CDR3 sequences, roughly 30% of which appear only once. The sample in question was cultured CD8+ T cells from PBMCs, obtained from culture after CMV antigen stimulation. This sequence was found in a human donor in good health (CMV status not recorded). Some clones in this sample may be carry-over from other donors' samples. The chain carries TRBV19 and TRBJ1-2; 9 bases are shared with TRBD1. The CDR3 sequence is CASGQGSFGGYTF. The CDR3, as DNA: TGTGCCAGTGGACAGGGGAGTTTTGGTGGCTACACCTTC.